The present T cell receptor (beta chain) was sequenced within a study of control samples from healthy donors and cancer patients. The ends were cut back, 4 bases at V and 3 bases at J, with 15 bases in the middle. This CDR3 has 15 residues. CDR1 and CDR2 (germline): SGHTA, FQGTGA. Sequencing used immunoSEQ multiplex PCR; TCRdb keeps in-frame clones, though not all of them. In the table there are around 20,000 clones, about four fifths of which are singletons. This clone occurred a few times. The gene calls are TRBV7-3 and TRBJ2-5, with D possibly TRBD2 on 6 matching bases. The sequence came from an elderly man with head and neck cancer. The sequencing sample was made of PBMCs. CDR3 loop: CASSSYARGEETQYF. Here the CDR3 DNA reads TGTGCCAGCAGCTCATACGCGCGGGGAGAAGAGACCCAGTACTTC. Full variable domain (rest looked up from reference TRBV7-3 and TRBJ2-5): GAGVSQTPSNKVTEKGKYVELRCDPISGHTALYWYRQSLGQGPEFLIYFQGTGAADDSGLPNDRFFAVRPEGSVSTLKIQRTERGDSAVYLCASSSYARGEETQYFGPGTRLLVL.